These 4 T cell receptor beta chains came from one sample sequenced in a study of vaccination effects on CD4 cells after COVID-19. Before sequencing, viral peptide pools were used by the ViraFEST assay to expand antigen-specific CD4+ T cells. It was after approximately 11 days of culture that CD4+ T cells were isolated. No antigen has been identified for these receptors. Produced via immunoSEQ multiplex PCR; TCRdb's table is partial and in-frame only. The data contain approximately 54,000 clones, around 86% of them singletons. This specimen was CD4+ T cells from PBMCs cultured with HCoV-229E spike peptides, taken before COVID-19 vaccination. These receptors originate from a human donor who received a COVID-19 vaccine.

This clone has more than one count but fewer than ten. The chain links TRBV5-1 to TRBJ2-2, with 8 bases identical to TRBD2. Germline assignment: CDR1 SGHRS and CDR2 YFSETQ. V lost 0 bases to trimming and J lost 6 bases; unmatched junction nucleotides: 7. This CDR3 spans 16 amino acids. CDR3 loop: CASSLVARGGPGELFF. CDR3 nucleotide sequence: TGCGCCAGCAGCTTGGTTGCCCGGGGGGGCCCCGGGGAGCTGTTTTTT.

The chain links TRBV5-1 to TRBJ1-4; D is possibly TRBD1 (5 bases). Germline-derived CDR1 and CDR2 are SGHRS and YFSETQ. The CDR3 length is 15 residues. Trimming took 4 bases from V and 0 from J, leaving 10 bases between them. The CDR3 DNA reads as TGCGCCAGCAGCAGCTCAGGGACAACTAATGAAAAACTGTTTTTT. Its translation: CASSSSGTTNEKLFF.

The chain carries TRBV30 and TRBJ1-1, with 8 bases fitting TRBD1. The CDR3 contains 13 residues. The junction had 2 bases not matched to a gene; V was cut back by 4 bases and J by 1 base. Germline-derived CDR1 and CDR2 are GTSNPN and SVGIG (reference sequence). CDR3 protein: CAWNRGGNTEAFF. DNA for the CDR3: TGTGCCTGGAACAGGGGGGGGAACACTGAAGCTTTCTTT.

The chain carries TRBV28 and TRBJ2-7, with D hard to call. The germline V gene encodes CDR1 MDHEN and CDR2 SYDVKM. V gave up 3 bases and J gave up 3 bases, with 12 bases separating them. The length of the CDR3 is 14 residues. CDR3 DNA: TGTGCCAGCAGTTTGTCACGACACAGCTACGAGCAGTACGTC. It translates to CASSLSRHSYEQYV.